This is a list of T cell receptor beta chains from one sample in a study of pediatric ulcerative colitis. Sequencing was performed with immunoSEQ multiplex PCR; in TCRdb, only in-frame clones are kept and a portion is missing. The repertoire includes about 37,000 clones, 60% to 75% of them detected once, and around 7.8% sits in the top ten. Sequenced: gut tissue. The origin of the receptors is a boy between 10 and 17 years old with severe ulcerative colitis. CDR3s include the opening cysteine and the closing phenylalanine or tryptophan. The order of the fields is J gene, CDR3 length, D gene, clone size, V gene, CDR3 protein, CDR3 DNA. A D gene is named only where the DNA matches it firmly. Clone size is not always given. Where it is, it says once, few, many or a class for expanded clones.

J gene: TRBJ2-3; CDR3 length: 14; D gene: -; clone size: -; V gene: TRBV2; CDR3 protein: CARTGTERTDTQYF; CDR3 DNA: TGTGCCAGAACCGGGACGGAGCGCACAGATACGCAGTATTTT
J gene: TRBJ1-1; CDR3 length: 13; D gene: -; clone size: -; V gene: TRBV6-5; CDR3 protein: CASSYMRNTEAFF; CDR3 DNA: TGTGCCAGCAGTTACATGAGAAACACTGAAGCTTTCTTT
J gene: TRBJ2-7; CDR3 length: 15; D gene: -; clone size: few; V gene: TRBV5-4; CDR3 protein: CASSTGVRQGNEQYF; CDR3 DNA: TGTGCCAGCAGCACCGGAGTGAGGCAGGGAAACGAGCAGTACTTC
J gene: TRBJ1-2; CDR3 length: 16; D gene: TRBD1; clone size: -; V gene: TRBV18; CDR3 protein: CASSQTEGDRGYGYTF; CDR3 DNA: TGTGCCAGCTCACAGACCGAAGGGGACAGGGGCTATGGCTACACCTTC
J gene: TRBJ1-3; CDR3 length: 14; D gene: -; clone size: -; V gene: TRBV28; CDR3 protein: CASSLRSSGNTIYF; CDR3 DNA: TGTGCCAGCAGTTTAAGGAGCTCTGGAAACACCATATATTTT
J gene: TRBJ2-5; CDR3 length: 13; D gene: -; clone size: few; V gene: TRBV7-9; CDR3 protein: CASSWGTQETQYF; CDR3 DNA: TGTGCCAGCAGCTGGGGTACCCAAGAGACCCAGTACTTC
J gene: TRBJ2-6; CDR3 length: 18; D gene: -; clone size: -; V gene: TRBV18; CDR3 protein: CASSPRRQVISGANVLTF; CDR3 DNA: TGTGCCAGCTCACCAAGAAGACAGGTGATCTCTGGGGCCAACGTCCTGACTTTC
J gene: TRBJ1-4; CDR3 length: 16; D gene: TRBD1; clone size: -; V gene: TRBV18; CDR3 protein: CASSRRGPTTNEKLFF; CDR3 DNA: TGTGCCAGCTCACGAAGGGGGCCCACAACTAATGAAAAACTGTTTTTT
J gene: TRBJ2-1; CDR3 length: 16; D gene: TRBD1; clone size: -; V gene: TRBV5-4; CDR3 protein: CASSLPGQGARNEQFF; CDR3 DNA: TGTGCCAGCAGCCTCCCGGGACAGGGGGCGCGGAATGAGCAGTTCTTC
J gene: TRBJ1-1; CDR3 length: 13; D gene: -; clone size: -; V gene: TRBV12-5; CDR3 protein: CASGLVGHTEAFF; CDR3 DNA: TGTGCTAGTGGTTTGGTCGGACACACTGAAGCTTTCTTT
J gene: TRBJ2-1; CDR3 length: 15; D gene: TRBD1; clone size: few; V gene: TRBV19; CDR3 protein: CASSPQGGPYNEQFF; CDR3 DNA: TGTGCCAGTAGTCCACAGGGGGGACCCTACAATGAGCAGTTCTTC
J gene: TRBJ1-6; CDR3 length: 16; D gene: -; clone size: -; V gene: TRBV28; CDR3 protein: CASSLVGVGWDSPLHF; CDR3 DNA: TGTGCCAGCAGTTTAGTTGGAGTAGGGTGGGATTCACCCCTCCACTTT
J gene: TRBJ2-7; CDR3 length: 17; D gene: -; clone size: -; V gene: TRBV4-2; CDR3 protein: CASSQDLRRGEIGEQYF; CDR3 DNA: TGTGCCAGCAGCCAAGATTTGCGGAGGGGCGAGATAGGGGAGCAGTACTTC
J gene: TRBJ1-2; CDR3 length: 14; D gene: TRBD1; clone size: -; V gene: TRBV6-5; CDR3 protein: CASSYGTGNYGYTF; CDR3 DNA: TGTGCCAGCAGTTACGGGACAGGAAACTATGGCTACACCTTC
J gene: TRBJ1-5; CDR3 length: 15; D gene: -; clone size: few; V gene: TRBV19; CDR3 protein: CASSINRVPNQPQHF; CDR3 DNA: TGTGCCAGTAGTATAAACAGGGTCCCCAATCAGCCCCAGCATTTT
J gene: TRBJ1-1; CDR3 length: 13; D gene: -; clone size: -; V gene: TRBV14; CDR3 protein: CASSQGAGLVAFF; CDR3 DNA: TGTGCCAGCAGCCAAGGGGCTGGTTTAGTAGCTTTCTTT
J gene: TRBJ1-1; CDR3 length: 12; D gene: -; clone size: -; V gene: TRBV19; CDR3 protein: CASSYRPDEAFF; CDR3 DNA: TGTGCCAGTAGTTATCGCCCAGACGAGGCTTTCTTT
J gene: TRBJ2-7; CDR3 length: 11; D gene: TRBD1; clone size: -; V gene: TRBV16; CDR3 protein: CASGTAYEQYF; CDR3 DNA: TGTGCCAGCGGGACAGCCTACGAGCAGTACTTC
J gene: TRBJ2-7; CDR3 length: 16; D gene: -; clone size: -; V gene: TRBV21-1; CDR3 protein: CASSRNLGTDLREQYF; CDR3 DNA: TGTGCCAGCAGCAGAAACCTTGGGACAGACTTAAGGGAGCAGTACTTC
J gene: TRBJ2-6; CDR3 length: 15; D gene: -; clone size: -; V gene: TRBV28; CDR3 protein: CASTPDPSGANVLTF; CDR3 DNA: TGTGCCAGCACCCCAGACCCCTCTGGGGCCAACGTCCTGACTTTC
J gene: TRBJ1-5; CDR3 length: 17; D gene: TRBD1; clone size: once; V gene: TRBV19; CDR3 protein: CASSIDLGGWSNQPQHF; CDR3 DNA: TGTGCCAGTAGTATAGATCTAGGGGGCTGGAGCAATCAGCCCCAGCATTTT
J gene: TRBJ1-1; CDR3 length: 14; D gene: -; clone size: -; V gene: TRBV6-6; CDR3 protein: CASDGGGKDTEAFF; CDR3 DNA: TGTGCCAGCGATGGGGGGGGTAAAGACACTGAAGCTTTCTTT
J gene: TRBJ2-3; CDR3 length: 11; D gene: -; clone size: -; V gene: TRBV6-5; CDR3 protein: CASSTGDTQYF; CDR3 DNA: TGTGCCAGCAGTACAGGGGATACGCAGTATTTT
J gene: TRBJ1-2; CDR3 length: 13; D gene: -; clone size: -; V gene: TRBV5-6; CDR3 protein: CASVQGRHYGYTF; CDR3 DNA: TGTGCCAGTGTACAGGGTCGGCACTATGGCTACACCTTC
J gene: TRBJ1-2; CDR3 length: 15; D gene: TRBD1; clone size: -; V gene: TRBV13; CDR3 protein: CASSVGQSTNYGYTF; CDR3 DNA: TGTGCCAGCAGCGTGGGACAGTCTACTAACTATGGCTACACCTTC
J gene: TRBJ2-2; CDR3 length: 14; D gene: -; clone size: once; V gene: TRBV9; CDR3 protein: CASSVRDRTGELFF; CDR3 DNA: TGTGCCAGCAGCGTACGAGATCGCACCGGGGAGCTGTTTTTT
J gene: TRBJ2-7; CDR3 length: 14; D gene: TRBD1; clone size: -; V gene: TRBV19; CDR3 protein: CASSAGTANYEQYF; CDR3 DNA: TGTGCCAGTAGTGCTGGGACAGCGAACTACGAGCAGTACTTC
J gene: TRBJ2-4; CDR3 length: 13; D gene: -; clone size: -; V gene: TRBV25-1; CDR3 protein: CASSDGISDIQYF; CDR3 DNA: TGTGCCAGCAGTGACGGGATTTCGGACATTCAGTACTTC
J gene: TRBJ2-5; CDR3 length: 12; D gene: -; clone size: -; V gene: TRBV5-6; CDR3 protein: CASRYGWRTQYF; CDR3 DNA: TGTGCCAGCAGGTACGGGTGGAGGACCCAGTACTTC
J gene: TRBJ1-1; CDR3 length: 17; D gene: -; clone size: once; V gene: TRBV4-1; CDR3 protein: CASSQVYVGRRNTEAFF; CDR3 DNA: TGCGCCAGCAGCCAAGTATACGTCGGTAGAAGGAACACTGAAGCTTTCTTT
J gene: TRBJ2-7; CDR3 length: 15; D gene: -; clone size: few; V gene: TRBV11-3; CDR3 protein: CASSATGQSHHEQYF; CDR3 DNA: TGTGCCAGCAGCGCAACGGGACAAAGTCACCACGAGCAGTACTTC
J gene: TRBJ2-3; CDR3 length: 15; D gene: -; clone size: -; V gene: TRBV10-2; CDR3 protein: CASMRQWASTDTQYF; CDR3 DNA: TGCGCCAGCATGCGACAGTGGGCGAGCACAGATACGCAGTATTTT
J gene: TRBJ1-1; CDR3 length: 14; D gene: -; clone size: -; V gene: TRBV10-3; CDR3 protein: CAIIKEQGNTEAFF; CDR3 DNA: TGTGCCATCATCAAGGAACAGGGAAACACTGAAGCTTTCTTT
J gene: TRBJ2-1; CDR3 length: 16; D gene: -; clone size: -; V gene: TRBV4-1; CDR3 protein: CASSQAFGGPYNEQFF; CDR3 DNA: TGCGCCAGCAGCCAGGCTTTCGGGGGGCCGTACAATGAGCAGTTCTTC
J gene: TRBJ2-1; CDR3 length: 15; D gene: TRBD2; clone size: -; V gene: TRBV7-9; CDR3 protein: CASTPSGGPYNEQFF; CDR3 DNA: TGTGCCAGCACCCCGAGCGGGGGCCCCTACAATGAGCAGTTCTTC
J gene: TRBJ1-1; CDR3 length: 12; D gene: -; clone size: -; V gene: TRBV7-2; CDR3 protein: CASSQGNTEAFF; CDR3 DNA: TGTGCCAGCAGCCAAGGGAACACTGAAGCTTTCTTT
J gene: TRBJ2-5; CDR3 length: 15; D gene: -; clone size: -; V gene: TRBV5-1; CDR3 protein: CASSTGRGPRETQYF; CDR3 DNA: TGCGCCAGCAGCACGGGGCGGGGCCCCCGGGAGACCCAGTACTTC
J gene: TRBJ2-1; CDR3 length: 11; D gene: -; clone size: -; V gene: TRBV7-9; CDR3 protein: CASALDVEQFF; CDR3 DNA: TGTGCCAGTGCACTAGATGTTGAGCAGTTCTTC
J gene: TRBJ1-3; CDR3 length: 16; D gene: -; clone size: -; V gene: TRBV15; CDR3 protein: CATSPIVGGSGNTIYF; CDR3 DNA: TGTGCCACCAGCCCCATCGTCGGGGGGTCTGGAAACACCATATATTTT
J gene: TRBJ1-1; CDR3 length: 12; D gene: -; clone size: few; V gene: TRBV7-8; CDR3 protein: CASSFRRSEAFF; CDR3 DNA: TGTGCCAGCAGCTTCCGGAGAAGTGAAGCTTTCTTT
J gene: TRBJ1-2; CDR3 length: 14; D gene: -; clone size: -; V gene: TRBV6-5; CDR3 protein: CASSYAKGGYGYTF; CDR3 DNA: TGTGCCAGCAGTTACGCGAAGGGGGGCTATGGCTACACCTTC
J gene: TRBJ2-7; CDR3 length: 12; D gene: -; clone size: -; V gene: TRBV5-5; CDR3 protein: CASSTLLSEQYF; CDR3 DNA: TGTGCCAGCAGCACACTCCTATCCGAGCAGTACTTC
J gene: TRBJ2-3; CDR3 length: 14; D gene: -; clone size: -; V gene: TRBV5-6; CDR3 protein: CASTPRRGADTQYF; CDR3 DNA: TGTGCCAGCACCCCTCGGAGAGGCGCAGATACGCAGTATTTT
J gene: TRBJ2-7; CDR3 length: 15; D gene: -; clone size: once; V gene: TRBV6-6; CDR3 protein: CASSRGAPSSYEQYF; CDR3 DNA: TGTGCCAGCAGTCGGGGGGCTCCGTCCTCTTACGAGCAGTACTTC
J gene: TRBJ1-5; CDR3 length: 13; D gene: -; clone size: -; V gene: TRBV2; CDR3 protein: CASSKAEEQPQHF; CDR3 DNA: TGTGCCAGCAGTAAAGCGGAAGAACAGCCCCAGCATTTT
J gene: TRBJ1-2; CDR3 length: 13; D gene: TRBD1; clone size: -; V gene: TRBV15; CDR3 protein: CATSTSGGYGYTF; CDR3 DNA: TGTGCCACCAGCACGTCAGGGGGTTATGGCTACACCTTC
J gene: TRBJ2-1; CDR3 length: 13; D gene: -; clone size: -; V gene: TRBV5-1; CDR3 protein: CATSGSSYNEQFF; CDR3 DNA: TGCGCCACCAGCGGAAGCTCCTACAATGAGCAGTTCTTC